This T cell receptor (beta chain) came from a study of cytomegalovirus exposure and HLA in healthy donors. Study-level points and caveats: Roughly uniform sequencing depth across donors was assumed, possibly incorrectly. Reportedly, a later analysis found an Asian-associated ancestry cluster had fewer N-insertions than the roughly 670-donor mean.

The PCR was carried out with 60 Vbeta primers and 13 Jbeta primers. Sequencing used immunoSEQ multiplex PCR; TCRdb keeps in-frame clones, though not all of them. The repertoire includes 50,000 to 70,000 clones, 78% of them detected once, and 3% sits in the top ten. Losses at the gene ends were 3 bases for V and 3 bases for J; bases not matched to a gene: 15. CDR3 size: 18 residues. Germline-derived CDR1 and CDR2 are SGDLS and YYNGEE. In this sample, this clone turned up once. The antigen is undetermined. This sequence joins TRBV9 and TRBJ1-2, with TRBD1 identical over 9 bases. The material sequenced was PBMCs. The origin of this receptor is a girl aged 10-17 years in good health and CMV-seropositive. The CDR3 region has the DNA TGTGCCAGCAGCGACCCGGCCGGGACAGGGTGGAACGACTATGGCTACACCTTC. It specifies CASSDPAGTGWNDYGYTF. The full variable domain, with the rest looked up from reference TRBV9 and TRBJ1-2, is DSGVTQTPKHLITATGQRVTLRCSPRSGDLSVYWYQQSLDQGLQFLIQYYNGEERAKGNILERFSAQQFPDLHSELNLSSLELGDSALYFCASSDPAGTGWNDYGYTFGSGTRLTVV.